These T cell receptor beta chains were read from a single sample in a study of memory CD4+ T cells and cytomegalovirus serostatus. The protocol was immunoSEQ multiplex PCR, while the TCRdb copy is restricted to in-frame clones and leaves out a portion. The table includes around 84,000 clones, 80% detected once. Specimen: memory CD4+ T cells from blood. These receptors were obtained from an adult in good health and CMV-seronegative. Both conserved end residues are part of each CDR3. D genes are given only for firm matches. The listing skips clone size in some rows; elsewhere it reads once, few, many or a size class.

abundance	v_gene	j_gene	d_gene	CDR3nt	CDR3aa
-	TRBV27	TRBJ1-6	-	TGTGCCAGCAGTTCCACGACAGGCTATAATTCACCCCTCCACTTT	CASSSTTGYNSPLHF
-	TRBV4-3	TRBJ1-6	-	TGCGCCAGCAGCCGGCAGACGGATCCCTATAATTCACCCCTCCACTTT	CASSRQTDPYNSPLHF
-	TRBV5-6	TRBJ2-7	-	TGTGCCAGCAGCTTGTATATTTTGGGGCCTCTTGTCTACGAGCAGTACTTC	CASSLYILGPLVYEQYF
-	TRBV5-5	TRBJ2-3	TRBD1	TGTGCCAGCGGCTCTATGGACAGGGGAGATTCAGATACGCAGTATTTT	CASGSMDRGDSDTQYF
-	TRBV6-1	TRBJ1-1	-	TGTGCCAGCAGGCCCTGGGGCACTGAAGCTTTCTTT	CASRPWGTEAFF
-	TRBV18	TRBJ1-4	TRBD1	TGTGCCAGCTCACCGGGACAGGGCCCAGAAAAACTGTTTTTT	CASSPGQGPEKLFF
-	TRBV4-1	TRBJ2-7	TRBD1	TGCGCCAGCAGCCGGGGCGTCGGGACAGGGCCTTACGAGCAGTACTTC	CASSRGVGTGPYEQYF
-	TRBV6-5	TRBJ1-2	-	TGTGCCAGCAGTTCCCCCGGGGGCTTGTATGGCTACACCTTC	CASSSPGGLYGYTF
-	TRBV25-1	TRBJ1-2	TRBD1	TGTGCCAGCAGTGAACAGGGGGCTTTATTCTATGGCTACACCTTC	CASSEQGALFYGYTF
-	TRBV7-3	TRBJ2-7	TRBD2	TGTGCCAGCAGCGATCAGGGAGGGCAGGCCCCTGGTTACGAGCAGTACTTC	CASSDQGGQAPGYEQYF
-	TRBV14	TRBJ2-7	TRBD1	TGTGCCAGACGAAACAGGGGGTGCTCACTAAGGGGGCAGTACTTC	CARRNRGCSLRGQYF
-	TRBV5-6	TRBJ2-7	TRBD1	TGTGCCAGCAGGCGGACAGGGAGCTCCTACGAGCAGTACTTC	CASRRTGSSYEQYF
-	TRBV6-5	TRBJ2-3	TRBD1	TGTGCCAGCAGTTACTCCGGACAGGGGGCAGATACGCAGTATTTT	CASSYSGQGADTQYF
-	TRBV10-3	TRBJ2-3	TRBD1	TGTGCCATCAGAGGACAGGGGCGAGATACGCAGTATTTT	CAIRGQGRDTQYF
-	TRBV7-2	TRBJ2-7	TRBD1	TGTGCCAGCAGTTCCGGACAGGGGGCGATCGTCGAGCAGTACTTC	CASSSGQGAIVEQYF
-	TRBV5-1	TRBJ2-7	TRBD2	TGCGCCAGCAGCCCCACTAGCGGGTCCTACGAGCAGTACTTC	CASSPTSGSYEQYF
-	TRBV5-4	TRBJ1-2	-	TGTGCCAGCAGCTTGATCGGAGCTAACTATGGCTACACCTTC	CASSLIGANYGYTF
-	TRBV30	TRBJ2-3	TRBD1	TGTGCCTGGAACAGGGGGCAAAGTTCAGATACGCAGTATTTT	CAWNRGQSSDTQYF
-	TRBV6-5	TRBJ1-4	TRBD1	TGTGCCAGCAGTTACGGGGACAGGCGATTCGAAAAACTGTTTTTT	CASSYGDRRFEKLFF
few	TRBV5-6	TRBJ2-2	-	TGTGCCAGCAGCAGGGTCTCCAACACCGGGGAGCTGTTTTTT	CASSRVSNTGELFF
-	TRBV2	TRBJ2-7	-	TGTGCCAGCAGTGGAAGGACAAGCTCCTACGAGCAGTACTTC	CASSGRTSSYEQYF
-	TRBV7-6	TRBJ2-7	-	TGTGCCAGCAGCTTAGCGTGGGGTTCCCACGAGCAGTACTTC	CASSLAWGSHEQYF
few	TRBV7-8	TRBJ1-3	-	TGTGCCAGCAGCTTAGCGTCACAGGGAAACACCATATATTTT	CASSLASQGNTIYF
-	TRBV18	TRBJ1-5	-	TGTGCCAGCTCACCACTTGGGGATAGCAATCAGCCCCAGCATTTT	CASSPLGDSNQPQHF
-	TRBV5-4	TRBJ1-4	-	TGTGCCAGCAGCTCGGGAGGAGGTAATGAAAAACTGTTTTTT	CASSSGGGNEKLFF
-	TRBV5-4	TRBJ2-3	TRBD2	TGTGCCAGCAGCTCGGGACTAGCGGGGACATCAGATACGCAGTATTTT	CASSSGLAGTSDTQYF
-	TRBV9	TRBJ2-3	-	TGTGCCAGCAGCGACCCTAGCAGTACGCAGTATTTT	CASSDPSSTQYF
-	TRBV7-2	TRBJ1-6	TRBD1	TGTGCCAGCAGCTTATTTGGACAGGGAAATTCACCCCTCCACTTT	CASSLFGQGNSPLHF
-	TRBV30	TRBJ2-3	-	TGTGCCTGGATGAGCCAGGGACCAGATACGCAGTATTTT	CAWMSQGPDTQYF
-	TRBV6-5	TRBJ1-1	-	TGTGCCAGCAGTTACGAGGAATTGACTGAAGCTTTCTTT	CASSYEELTEAFF
once	TRBV30	TRBJ2-3	TRBD2	TGTGCCTGGGCGGACAGCGGGGGGACAGATACGCAGTATTTT	CAWADSGGTDTQYF
once	TRBV2	TRBJ1-2	-	TGTGCCAGTACACGCGGGAGATCCTATGGCTACACCTTC	CASTRGRSYGYTF
-	TRBV5-4	TRBJ1-4	TRBD1	TGTGCCAGCAGCTTTCAGGGGGTGGGTGAAAAACTGTTTTTT	CASSFQGVGEKLFF
-	TRBV28	TRBJ1-6	-	TGTGCCAGCAGTCCTCAGTTGGGTAATTCACCCCTCCACTTT	CASSPQLGNSPLHF
few	TRBV30	TRBJ1-5	-	TGTGCCTGGAGTGTACGGCACCTGGGGAGCAATCAGCCCCAGCATTTT	CAWSVRHLGSNQPQHF
-	TRBV11-3	TRBJ1-1	TRBD1	TGTGCCAGCAGCTTTACCACAGGGGTAAGGACTGAAGCTTTCTTT	CASSFTTGVRTEAFF
-	TRBV9	TRBJ1-5	TRBD1	TGTGCCAGCAGCGTCAGGACAGGGGGCGAAAATGGGAATCGGGGCAATCAGCCCCAGCATTTT	CASSVRTGGENGNRGNQPQHF
-	TRBV6-1	TRBJ2-2	TRBD1	TGTGCCAGCAGTGACCCGGGTCGACAGGGGGCCGGGGAGCTGTTTTTT	CASSDPGRQGAGELFF
-	TRBV19	TRBJ2-7	-	TGTGCCAGTGAGGGGGGCCACGAGCAGTACTTC	CASEGGHEQYF
-	TRBV7-2	TRBJ1-6	-	TGTGCCAGCAGCTTACCCCGGGACTATTCACCCCTCCACTTT	CASSLPRDYSPLHF
-	TRBV5-6	TRBJ1-5	TRBD1	TGTGCCAGCAGCTGGGGTGAGGGGGCGAGACAGCCCCAGCATTTT	CASSWGEGARQPQHF
-	TRBV7-8	TRBJ1-1	-	TGTGCCAGCAGCTTAGCAGGGAGAGGGACTGAAGCTTTCTTT	CASSLAGRGTEAFF